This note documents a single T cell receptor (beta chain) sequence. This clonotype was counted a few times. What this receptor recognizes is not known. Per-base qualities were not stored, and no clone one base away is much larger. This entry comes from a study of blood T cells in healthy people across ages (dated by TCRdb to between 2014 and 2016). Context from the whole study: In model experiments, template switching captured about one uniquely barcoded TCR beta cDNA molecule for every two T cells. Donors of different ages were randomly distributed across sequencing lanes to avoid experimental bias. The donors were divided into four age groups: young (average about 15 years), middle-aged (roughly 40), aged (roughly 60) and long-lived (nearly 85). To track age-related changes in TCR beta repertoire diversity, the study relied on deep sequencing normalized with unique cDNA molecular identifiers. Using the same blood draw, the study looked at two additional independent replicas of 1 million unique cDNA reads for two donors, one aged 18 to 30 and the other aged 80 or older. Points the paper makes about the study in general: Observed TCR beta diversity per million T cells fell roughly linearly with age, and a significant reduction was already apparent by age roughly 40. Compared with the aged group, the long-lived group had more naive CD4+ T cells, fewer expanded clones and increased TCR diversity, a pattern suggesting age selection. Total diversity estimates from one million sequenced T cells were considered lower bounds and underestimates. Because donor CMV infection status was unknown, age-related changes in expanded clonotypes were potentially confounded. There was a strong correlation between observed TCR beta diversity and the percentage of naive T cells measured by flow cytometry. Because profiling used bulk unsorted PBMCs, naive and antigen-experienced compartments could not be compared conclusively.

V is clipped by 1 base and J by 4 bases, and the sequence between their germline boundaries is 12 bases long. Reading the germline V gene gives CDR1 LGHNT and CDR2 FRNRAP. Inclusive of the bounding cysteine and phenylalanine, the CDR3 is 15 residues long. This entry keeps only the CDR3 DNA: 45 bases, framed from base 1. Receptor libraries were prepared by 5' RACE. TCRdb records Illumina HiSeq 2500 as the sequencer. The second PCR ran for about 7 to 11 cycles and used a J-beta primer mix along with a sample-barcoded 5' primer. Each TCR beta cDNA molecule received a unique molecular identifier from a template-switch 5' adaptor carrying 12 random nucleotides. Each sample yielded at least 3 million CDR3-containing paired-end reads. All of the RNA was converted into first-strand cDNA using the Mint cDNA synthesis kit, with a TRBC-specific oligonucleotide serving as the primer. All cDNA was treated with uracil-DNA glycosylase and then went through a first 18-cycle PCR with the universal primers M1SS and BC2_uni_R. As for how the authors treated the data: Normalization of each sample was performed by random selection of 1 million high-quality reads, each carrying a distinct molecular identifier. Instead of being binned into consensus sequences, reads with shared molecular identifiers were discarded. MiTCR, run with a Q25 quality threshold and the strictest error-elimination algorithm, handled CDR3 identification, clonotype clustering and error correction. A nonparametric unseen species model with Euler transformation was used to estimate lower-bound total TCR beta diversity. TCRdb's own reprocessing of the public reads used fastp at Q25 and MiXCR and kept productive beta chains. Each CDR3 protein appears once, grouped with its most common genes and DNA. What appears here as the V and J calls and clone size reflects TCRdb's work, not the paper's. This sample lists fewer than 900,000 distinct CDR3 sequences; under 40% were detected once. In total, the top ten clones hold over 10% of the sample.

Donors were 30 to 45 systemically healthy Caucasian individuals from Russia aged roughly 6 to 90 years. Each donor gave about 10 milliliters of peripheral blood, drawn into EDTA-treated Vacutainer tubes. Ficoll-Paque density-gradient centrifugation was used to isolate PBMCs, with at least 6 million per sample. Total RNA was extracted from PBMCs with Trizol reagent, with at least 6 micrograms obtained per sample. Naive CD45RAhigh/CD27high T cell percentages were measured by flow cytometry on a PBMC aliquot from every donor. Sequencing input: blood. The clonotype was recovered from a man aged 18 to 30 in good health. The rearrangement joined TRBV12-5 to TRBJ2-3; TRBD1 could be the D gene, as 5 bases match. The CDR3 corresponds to CASGLAGWGADTQYF. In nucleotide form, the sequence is TGTGCTAGTGGTTTGGCTGGTTGGGGCGCAGATACGCAGTATTTT.